This T cell receptor (beta chain) was recovered during a study of control samples from healthy donors and cancer patients. Measured with immunoSEQ multiplex PCR; TCRdb has only the in-frame clones, and not every one. The sample carries around 100,000 clones, 88% recorded once. Germline CDR1 and CDR2: SGHRS and YFSETQ. The V end lost 4 bases, the J end lost 1 base, and 12 bases lay between the germline ends. There are 14 residues in the CDR3. Sequenced: blood. This receptor was identified in a woman in her 70s in good health. The chain combines TRBV5-1 with TRBJ2-7; D is perhaps TRBD2 (6 bases). The CDR3 sequence: CASSAFGSSYEQYF. Written as DNA, the CDR3 is TGCGCCAGCAGCGCCTTCGGGAGTTCCTACGAGCAGTACTTC.